Listed below are T cell receptor beta chains from one sample, sequenced in a study of blood T cell repertoires in COVID-19. Sequencing was performed with immunoSEQ multiplex PCR; in TCRdb, only in-frame clones are kept and a portion is missing. The table has about 370,000 clones, around 89% seen once. Sequences were obtained from peripheral blood. The receptors here all came from a woman in her 30s with COVID-19, enrolled during active disease. CDR3s include the opening cysteine and the closing phenylalanine or tryptophan. Each record gives: V gene, CDR3 protein.

>TRBV28
CASRRQGARGKLFF
>TRBV28
CASSPDRLATNEKLFF
>TRBV4-3
CASSQVWGQGYEQYF
>TRBV6-6
CASMRSRGIEPQHF
>TRBV6-4
CASSLTGPRADTQYF
>TRBV7-9
CASSLALTSLSYNEQFF
>TRBV5-1
CASSLEDSGRGEQYF
>TRBV7-2
CASSLSGRGRPYEQYF
>TRBV6-5
CASSYSATYGYTF
>TRBV6-7
CASSLGRSGLAGGSGANTGELFF
>TRBV29-1
CSVFDRGEKLFF
>TRBV10-1
CASPLTGTGPYEQYF
>TRBV5-4
CASSSWLPSGNEQFF
>TRBV28
CASSLVSVGNTIYF
>TRBV27
CASSLLPLGKTYEQYF
>TRBV18
CASSPPRTGRGNEKLFF
>TRBV6-2/TRBV6-3
CASSKPGTRGYNEQFF
>TRBV29-1
CSVGAGGPTDTQYF
>TRBV5-1
CASSLEGQRYNEQFF
>TRBV7-8
CASSLKLRSYTEAFF
>TRBV19
CASSIDGGWGPQHF
>TRBV18
CASSPPVGPQHF
>TRBV7-8
CASSLFAGGDTGELFF
>TRBV10-3
CAISADRGAWEQYF
>TRBV11-2
CASSLRGQMVDTQYF
>TRBV6-6
CASSYTGQQETQYF
>TRBV5-1
CASSQTGAGNTIYF
>TRBV6-2/TRBV6-3
CASSPGGAVEKLFF
>TRBV11-2
CASSLISSEQYF
>TRBV5-1
CASSFRGNEQYF
>TRBV5-1
CASSLQGGTEAFF
>TRBV27
CASSFNRGTGANVLTF
>TRBV5-4
CASSLEEGANSPLHF
>TRBV28
CASSTSGGPNQPQHF
>TRBV7-9
CASSDQGLAEAFF
>TRBV29-1
CSVATGAHYGYTF
>TRBV24-1
CAAGRGAADTQYF
>TRBV2
CASTGGTSYEQYF
>TRBV7-2
CASSYDRPYGYTF
>TRBV3-1/TRBV3-2
CATGPGSKGLTGAKNIQYF
>TRBV7-9
CASSSGTGFPYEQYF
>TRBV5-5
CASSLGQSNTEAFF
>TRBV7-2
CASSLRREGNEQFF
>TRBV12-3/TRBV12-4
CASSLSYTDTQYF
>TRBV20-1
CSASFGTSGAQYF
>TRBV3-1/TRBV3-2
CASSLPLCGGQTARGKLFF
>TRBV19
CASRGTGADTIYF
>TRBV4-1
CASSQVQHSSTGELFF
>TRBV7-2
CASSGGAFTGELFF
>TRBV7-7
CASSLAGYLAGGPPSTDTQYF
>TRBV6-1
CASSEAGESGNTIYF
>TRBV3-1/TRBV3-2
CASSQDRASGGRCSYEQYF
>TRBV7-9
CASSLVTLGFF
>TRBV15
CATSRASGNEQFF
>TRBV29-1
CSARVWETQYF
>TRBV6-5
CASSPISGRGRKQYF
>TRBV29-1
CSVEGTSIAEEQFF
>TRBV19
CASTPRGGGATNEKLFF
>TRBV10-1
CASSAGLASTDTQYF
>TRBV11-2
CASSLRPSFNEQFF